These 19 T cell receptor beta chains originate from one sample sequenced in a study of cytomegalovirus exposure and HLA in healthy donors. The method was immunoSEQ multiplex PCR; TCRdb's version includes in-frame clones alone and lacks a portion of them. The sample carries about 240,000 clones, about 86% recorded once. Sequencing was carried out using PBMCs. The origin of the receptors is a woman younger than 45 in good health and CMV-seropositive.

This sequence joins TRBV2 and TRBJ2-7, with D tentatively TRBD1 (6 bases). Germline loops: CDR1 SNHLY, CDR2 FYNNEI. V was cut by 5 bases and J by 0 bases, with 14 bases left in between. The CDR3 covers 15 residues. CDR3 sequence reads: CASSSRTASSYEQYF. The CDR3 DNA is TGTGCCAGCAGTTCCAGGACAGCTAGCTCCTACGAGCAGTACTTC.

This chain uses TRBV15 with TRBJ2-7; D uncertain. The V gene's germline CDR1 is LNHNV and CDR2 YYDKDF (reference sequence). V lost 1 base to trimming and J lost 5 bases, with 3 bases between them. The CDR3 length is 11 residues. The CDR3 loop is CATSRADEQYF. The CDR3 DNA is TGTGCCACCAGCAGAGCGGACGAGCAGTACTTC.

As concerns this clone: Other DNA sequences in this sample translate to the same CDR3. The chain couples TRBV9 to TRBJ2-2, with D unclear. The V gene's germline CDR1 is SGDLS and CDR2 YYNGEE. Trimming left V 0 bases short and J 2 bases short, with 8 bases between. This CDR3 has 15 residues. The CDR3 nucleotides are TGTGCCAGCAGCGTAGCCGGCGGTAACACCGGGGAGCTGTTTTTT. Its translation is CASSVAGGNTGELFF.

This clone came up once. The chain employs TRBV5-1 and TRBJ2-1, with D unresolved. Germline values: CDR1 SGHRS, CDR2 YFSETQ. This CDR3 is built from 15 residues. Trimming removed 2 bases at V and 0 bases at J, with 9 bases between. CDR3 sequence: CASSLDSDSYNEQFF. CDR3 in DNA: TGCGCCAGCAGCTTAGACTCCGACTCCTACAATGAGCAGTTCTTC.

This chain uses TRBV30 with TRBJ1-1; the D is unclear. Germline V gene data show CDR1 as GTSNPN and CDR2 as SVGIG (reference sequence). The CDR3 loop spans 14 amino acids. Trimming pared 3 bases from V and 0 bases from J, leaving 11 bases between. The chain's CDR3 is CAWSPGRMNTEAFF. As DNA, the CDR3 is TGTGCCTGGAGCCCCGGCAGGATGAACACTGAAGCTTTCTTT.

V gene TRBV5-1 combines with J gene TRBJ1-1, with 9 bases matching TRBD1. This CDR3 comprises 16 residues. Germline CDR1 reads SGHRS; CDR2 reads YFSETQ. V was clipped by 4 bases and J by 4 bases; unmatched bases: 11. The DNA for the CDR3 is TGCGCCAGCAGCGGAACGCTTACAGGGGGCGGCACTGAAGCTTTCTTT. Residues: CASSGTLTGGGTEAFF.

This clone was detected a few times. V usage is TRBV12-5 and J usage is TRBJ2-3, with TRBD1 matching over 9 bases. Germline values: CDR1 LGHNT, CDR2 FRNRAP. The CDR3 extends over 15 amino acids. J lost 6 bases, V lost 5 bases, and 9 bases had no gene match. The CDR3 nucleotides read TGTGCTAGTGGTCCCGGGACAGGGCTTCTGGATACGCAGTATTTT. It specifies CASGPGTGLLDTQYF. Using reference TRBV12-5 and TRBJ2-3 for the parts outside the CDR3, the full variable domain is DARVTQTPRHKVTEMGQEVTMRCQPILGHNTVFWYRQTMMQGLELLAYFRNRAPLDDSGMPKDRFSAEMPDATLATLKIQPSEPRDSAVYFCASGPGTGLLDTQYFGPGTRLTVL.

The chain has TRBV28 and TRBJ2-7, with D perhaps matching TRBD1 (5 bases). The CDR3 is made up of 13 amino acids. The germline V gene encodes CDR1 MDHEN and CDR2 SYDVKM. The V end was cut by 2 bases, the J end by 1 base, with 6 bases between. DNA of the CDR3: TGTGCCAGCAGTTTAGCAGGGTCCTACGAGCAGTACTTC. Protein product: CASSLAGSYEQYF.

V is TRBV5-1 and J is TRBJ2-7, with TRBD1 identical over 7 bases. CDR3 length: 15 amino acids. V lost 3 bases to trimming and J lost 0 bases; unmatched junction nucleotides: 6. CDR1 is SGHRS and CDR2 is YFSETQ in the germline V gene. In DNA, the CDR3 is TGCGCCAGCAGCTGGGCCGGGACAGCCTCCTACGAGCAGTACTTC. Protein sequence: CASSWAGTASYEQYF.

This clone occurred once. J is TRBJ2-3 and V is TRBV7-3, with a weak D call TRBD2 (5 bases). There are 18 residues in the CDR3. V was cut by 1 base and J by 3 bases, with 20 bases left in between. Germline V gene sequence: CDR1 SGHTA, CDR2 FQGTGA. The CDR3: CASSLNSWASSMTDTQYF. DNA for the CDR3: TGTGCCAGCAGCTTAAATTCTTGGGCTAGCAGTATGACAGATACGCAGTATTTT.

This clone was seen a handful of times. This chain links TRBV7-9 with TRBJ2-7; D is possibly TRBD1 (5 bases). Germline values: CDR1 SEHNR, CDR2 FQNEAQ (reference sequence). The CDR3 has 19 residues. V was trimmed by 1 base and J by 2 bases, leaving 24 bases between them. The DNA for the CDR3 is TGTGCCAGCAGCTTAGGGTGGGGCAGGGCCGACGAACGACCCTACGAGCAGTACTTC. Its protein product is CASSLGWGRADERPYEQYF.

This rearrangement joins TRBV27 to TRBJ2-1; 12 positions match TRBD1. The germline V gene encodes CDR1 MNHEY and CDR2 SMNVEV (reference sequence). The CDR3 loop spans 14 amino acids. J lost 9 bases, V lost 6 bases, and 6 bases had no gene match. The CDR3 DNA follows: TGTGCCAGCAGCTTAGGGACAGGGGGCACTGAGCAGTTCTTC. Its protein is CASSLGTGGTEQFF.

This chain joins TRBV27 and TRBJ2-3; TRBD1 matches at 7 bases. With 1 base clipped from V and 4 bases from J, the junction kept 5 bases outside the gene matches. CDR1 is MNHEY and CDR2 is SMNVEV in the germline V gene (reference sequence). This CDR3 region has 15 residues. The CDR3 sequence: CASSLYRGESDTQYF. In nucleotides, the CDR3 is TGTGCCAGCAGTTTATACAGGGGAGAGTCAGATACGCAGTATTTT.

The chain has TRBV7-2 and TRBJ2-7, with TRBD2 identical over 10 bases. J was trimmed by 12 bases and V by 5 bases; bases with no gene match: 4. The CDR3 runs 11 residues. CDR1 and CDR2 (germline): SGHTA, FQGNSA. CDR3 amino acids: CASSREREGYF. The DNA for the CDR3 is TGTGCCAGCAGCCGAGAGCGGGAGGGGTACTTC.

By share, this clone ranks as medium-sized (0.01 to 0.1%). This chain joins TRBV7-2 and TRBJ1-5; D uncertain. V lost 2 bases, J lost 6 bases, and 11 bases lay in between. The CDR3 runs to 14 residues. Germline lookup yields CDR1 SGHTA and CDR2 FQGNSA. The CDR3 bases are TGTGCCAGCAGCTTAATGCCTTCCGGTCAGCCCCAGCATTTT. The encoded protein is CASSLMPSGQPQHF.

The chain joins TRBV30 to TRBJ1-4; D remains ambiguous. CDR3 length equals 14 residues. Trimming removed 1 base at V and 0 bases at J, with 6 bases between. Germline V gives CDR1 GTSNPN, CDR2 SVGIG (reference sequence). The CDR3 sequence is CAWSGQATNEKLFF. The DNA for the CDR3 is TGTGCCTGGAGTGGGCAGGCAACTAATGAAAAACTGTTTTTT.

CDR3 region: CAWRLTGAEAFF. The CDR3 DNA reads TGTGCCTGGAGGCTTACAGGGGCTGAAGCTTTCTTT. The V gene is TRBV30, the J gene TRBJ1-1, with 7 bases fitting TRBD1. The germline CDR1 and CDR2 sequences are GTSNPN and SVGIG (reference sequence). There are 12 residues in the CDR3. Trimming cost V 3 bases and J 6 bases; bases outside gene matches: 4.

J is TRBJ2-7 and V is TRBV6-6, with TRBD1 as a possible D gene (6 bases). CDR1 and CDR2 (germline): MNHNY, SVGAGI (reference sequence). The CDR3 extends over 13 amino acids. V lost 5 bases, J lost 1 base, and 9 bases lay in between. CDR3 residues: CASSDTGSYEQYF. CDR3 bases: TGTGCCAGCAGTGATACAGGGTCCTACGAGCAGTACTTC.

The J gene is TRBJ2-1, the V gene TRBV9; TRBD2 might be the D (6 bases). The V end was cut by 4 bases, the J end by 7 bases, with 18 bases between. The germline CDR1 and CDR2 sequences are SGDLS and YYNGEE. CDR3 length: 15 residues. CDR3 in DNA: TGTGCCAGCAGCCCACAGGCGGGGCCTTGGAATGAGCAGTTCTTC. Protein product: CASSPQAGPWNEQFF.